This T cell receptor beta chain was identified in a study of CD8+CD57+ T cells in acquired aplastic anemia. Overall study: Across the sorted CD4+ and CD8+ cells, DNA amounts averaged roughly 3 ug. CD4+ reads averaged roughly 9.8 million in healthy donors.

In germline, CDR1 is SGHTA, CDR2 FQGNSA. V was shortened by 6 bases and J by 3 bases, with 20 bases between the two germline ends. The CDR3 consists of 16 residues. Investigators profiled TCR beta VDJ and CDR3 from genomic DNA template. TCRdb used MiXCR to reprocess the reads, holding one entry per CDR3 protein. The sample carries about 190,000 distinct CDR3 sequences, approximately 49% recorded once. Only a few counts were recorded for this clonotype. Its specificity is unknown. Study-wide findings and caveats: Shared by patients and controls, approximately 29 CD8+ CDR3s were abundant in patients. Between patients and controls, CD8+ Simpson's diversity did not vary significantly.

The sequencing sample was made of sorted CD4+, CD8+, or CD8+CD57+ T cells (not recorded which) from PBMCs. The source is a human donor in good health, serving as a control. The chain recombines TRBV7-2 with TRBJ1-2; D may be TRBD1 (5 bases). The CDR3 DNA sequence: TGTGCCAGCAGTCAAACTAGCGGGGCATGGGACTATGGCTACACCTTC. It translates to CASSQTSGAWDYGYTF.